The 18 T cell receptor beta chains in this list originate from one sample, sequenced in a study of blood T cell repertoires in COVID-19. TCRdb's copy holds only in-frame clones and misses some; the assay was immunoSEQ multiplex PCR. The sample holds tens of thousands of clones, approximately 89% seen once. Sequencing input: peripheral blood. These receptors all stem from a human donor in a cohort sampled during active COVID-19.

The CDR3 reads CASSAPGLAGFGTDTQYF. The DNA for the CDR3 is TGTGCCAGCTCAGCGCCGGGACTAGCGGGATTTGGAACAGATACGCAGTATTTT. The chain joins TRBV18 to TRBJ2-3; 13 nucleotides line up with TRBD2. This CDR3 comprises 18 residues. CDR1 and CDR2 from the germline V gene are KGHSH and LQKENI. V lost 5 bases to trimming and J lost 3 bases; unmatched junction nucleotides: 11.

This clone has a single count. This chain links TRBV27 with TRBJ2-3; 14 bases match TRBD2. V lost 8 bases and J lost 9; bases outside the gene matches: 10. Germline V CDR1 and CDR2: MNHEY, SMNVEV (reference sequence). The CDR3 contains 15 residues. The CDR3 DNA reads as TGTGCCAGCGGGGGGACTAGCGGGAGCTTCTCGACGCAGTATTTT. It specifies CASGGTSGSFSTQYF.

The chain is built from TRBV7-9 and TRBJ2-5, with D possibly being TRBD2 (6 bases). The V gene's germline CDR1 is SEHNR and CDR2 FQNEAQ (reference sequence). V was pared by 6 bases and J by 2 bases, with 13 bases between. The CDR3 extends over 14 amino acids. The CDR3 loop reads CASSRAGQQETQYF. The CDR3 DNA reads TGTGCCAGCAGTCGGGCGGGGCAGCAAGAGACCCAGTACTTC.

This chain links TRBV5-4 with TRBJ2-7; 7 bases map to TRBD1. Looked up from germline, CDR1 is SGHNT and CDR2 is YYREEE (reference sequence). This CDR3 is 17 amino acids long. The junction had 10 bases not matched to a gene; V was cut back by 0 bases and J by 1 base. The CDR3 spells CASSLVGNRGYSYEQYF. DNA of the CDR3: TGTGCCAGCAGCTTGGTCGGAAACAGGGGCTATTCCTACGAGCAGTACTTC.

The CDR3 protein is CAWSPLRQGMGNTIYF. As DNA, the CDR3 is TGTGCCTGGAGCCCCTTAAGACAGGGCATGGGAAACACCATATATTTT. The genes are TRBV30 and TRBJ1-3, with 7 bases aligning to TRBD1. There are 16 residues in the CDR3. With V trimmed by 3 bases and J by 4 bases, 12 bases remained unmatched. Germline V CDR1 and CDR2: GTSNPN, SVGIG (reference sequence).

CDR3 region: CASSKNRDRNQPQHF. The CDR3 bases are TGTGCCAGCAGCAAGAACAGAGACCGGAATCAGCCCCAGCATTTT. The chain has TRBV7-2 and TRBJ1-5; no reliable D call. The germline gives CDR1 SGHTA, CDR2 FQGNSA. Trimming left V 5 bases short and J 4 bases short, with 15 bases between. The CDR3 spans 15 residues.

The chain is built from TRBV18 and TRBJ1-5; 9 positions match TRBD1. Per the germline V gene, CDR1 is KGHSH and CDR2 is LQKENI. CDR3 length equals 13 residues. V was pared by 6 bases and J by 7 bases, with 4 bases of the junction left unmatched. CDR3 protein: CASSDRGDQPQHF. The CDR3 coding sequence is TGTGCCAGCTCCGACAGGGGGGACCAGCCCCAGCATTTT.

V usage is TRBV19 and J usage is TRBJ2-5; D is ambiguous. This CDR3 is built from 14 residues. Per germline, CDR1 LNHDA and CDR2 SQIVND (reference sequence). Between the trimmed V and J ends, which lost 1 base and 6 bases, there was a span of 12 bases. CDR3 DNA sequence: TGTGCCAGTAGTATAGGCGGAACCGTTAAGACCCAGTACTTC. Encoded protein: CASSIGGTVKTQYF. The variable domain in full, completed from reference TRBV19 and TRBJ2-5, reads DGGITQSPKYLFRKEGQNVTLSCEQNLNHDAMYWYRQDPGQGLRLIYYSQIVNDFQKGDIAEGYSVSREKKESFPLTVTSAQKNPTAFYLCASSIGGTVKTQYFGPGTRLLVL.

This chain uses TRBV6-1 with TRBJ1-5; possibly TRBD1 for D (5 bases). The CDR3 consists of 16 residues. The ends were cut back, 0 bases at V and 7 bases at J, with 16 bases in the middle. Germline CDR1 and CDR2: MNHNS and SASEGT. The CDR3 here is CASSEAGGGTYQPQHF. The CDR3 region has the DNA TGTGCCAGCAGTGAAGCGGGGGGAGGGACGTACCAGCCCCAGCATTTT.

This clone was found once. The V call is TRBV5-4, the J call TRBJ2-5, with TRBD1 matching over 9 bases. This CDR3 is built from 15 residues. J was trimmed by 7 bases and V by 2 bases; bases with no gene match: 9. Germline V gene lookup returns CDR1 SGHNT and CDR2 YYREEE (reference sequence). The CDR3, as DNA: TGTGCCAGCAGCTTACAGGACAGGGGTTTAGGGACCCAGTACTTC. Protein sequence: CASSLQDRGLGTQYF. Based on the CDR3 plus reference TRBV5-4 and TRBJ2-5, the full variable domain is ETGVTQSPTHLIKTRGQQVTLRCSSQSGHNTVSWYQQALGQGPQFIFQYYREEENGRGNFPPRFSGLQFPNYSSELNVNALELDDSALYLCASSLQDRGLGTQYFGPGTRLLVL.

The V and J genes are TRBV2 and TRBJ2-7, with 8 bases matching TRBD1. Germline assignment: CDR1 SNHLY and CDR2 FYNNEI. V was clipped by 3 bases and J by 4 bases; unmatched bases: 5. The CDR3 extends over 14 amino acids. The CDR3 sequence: CASSESQGAYEQYF. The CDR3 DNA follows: TGTGCCAGCAGTGAGTCGCAGGGGGCTTACGAGCAGTACTTC.

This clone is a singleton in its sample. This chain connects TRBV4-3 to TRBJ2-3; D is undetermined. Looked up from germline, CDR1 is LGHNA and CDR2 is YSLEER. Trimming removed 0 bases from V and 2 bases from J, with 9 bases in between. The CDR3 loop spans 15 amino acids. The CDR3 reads CASSQEYRDTDTQYF. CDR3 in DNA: TGCGCCAGCAGCCAAGAGTACAGAGACACAGATACGCAGTATTTT.

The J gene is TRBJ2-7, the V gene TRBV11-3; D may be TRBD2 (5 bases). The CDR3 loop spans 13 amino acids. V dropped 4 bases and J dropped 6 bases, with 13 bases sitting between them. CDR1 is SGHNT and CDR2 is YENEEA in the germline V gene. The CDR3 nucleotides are TGTGCCAGCAGCTCCGCCCGGGGATCCGAGCAGTACTTC. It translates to CASSSARGSEQYF. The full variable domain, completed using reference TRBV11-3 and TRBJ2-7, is EAGVVQSPRYKIIEKKQPVAFWCNPISGHNTLYWYLQNLGQGPELLIRYENEEAVDDSQLPKDRFSAERLKGVDSTLKIQPAELGDSAVYLCASSSARGSEQYFGPGTRLTVT.

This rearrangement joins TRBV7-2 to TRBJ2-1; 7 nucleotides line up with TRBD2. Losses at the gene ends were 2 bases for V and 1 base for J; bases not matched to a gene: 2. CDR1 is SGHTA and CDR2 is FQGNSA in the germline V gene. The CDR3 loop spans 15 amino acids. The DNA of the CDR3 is TGTGCCAGCAGCTTATCGGGGGGTTCCTACAATGAGCAGTTCTTC. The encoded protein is CASSLSGGSYNEQFF.

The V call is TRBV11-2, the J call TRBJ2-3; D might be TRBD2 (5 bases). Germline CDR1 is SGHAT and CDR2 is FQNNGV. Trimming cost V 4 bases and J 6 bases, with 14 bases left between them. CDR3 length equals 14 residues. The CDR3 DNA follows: TGTGCCAGCAGCTCCAGACTCCCGGGGGATACGCAGTATTTT. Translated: CASSSRLPGDTQYF.

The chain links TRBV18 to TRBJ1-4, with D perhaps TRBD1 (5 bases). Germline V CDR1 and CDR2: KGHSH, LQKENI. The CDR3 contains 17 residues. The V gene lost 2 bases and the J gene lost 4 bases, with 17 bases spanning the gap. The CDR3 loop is CASSPMLTERSNEKLFF. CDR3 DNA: TGTGCCAGCTCACCAATGCTGACAGAACGAAGTAATGAAAAACTGTTTTTT.

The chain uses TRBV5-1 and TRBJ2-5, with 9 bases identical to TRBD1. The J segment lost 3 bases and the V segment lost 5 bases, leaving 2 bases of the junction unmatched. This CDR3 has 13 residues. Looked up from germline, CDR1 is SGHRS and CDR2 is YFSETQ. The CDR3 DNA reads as TGCGCCAGCAGTGGGGACAGGGAAGAGACCCAGTACTTC. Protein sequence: CASSGDREETQYF. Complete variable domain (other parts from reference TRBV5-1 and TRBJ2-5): KAGVTQTPRYLIKTRGQQVTLSCSPISGHRSVSWYQQTPGQGLQFLFEYFSETQRNKGNFPGRFSGRQFSNSRSEMNVSTLELGDSALYLCASSGDREETQYFGPGTRLLVL.

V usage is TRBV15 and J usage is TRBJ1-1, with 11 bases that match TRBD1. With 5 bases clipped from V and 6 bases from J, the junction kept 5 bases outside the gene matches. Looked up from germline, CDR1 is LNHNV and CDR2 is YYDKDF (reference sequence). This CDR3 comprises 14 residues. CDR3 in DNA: TGTGCCACCAGCGGGGGGGGACAGGGGGCTGAAGCTTTCTTT. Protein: CATSGGGQGAEAFF.